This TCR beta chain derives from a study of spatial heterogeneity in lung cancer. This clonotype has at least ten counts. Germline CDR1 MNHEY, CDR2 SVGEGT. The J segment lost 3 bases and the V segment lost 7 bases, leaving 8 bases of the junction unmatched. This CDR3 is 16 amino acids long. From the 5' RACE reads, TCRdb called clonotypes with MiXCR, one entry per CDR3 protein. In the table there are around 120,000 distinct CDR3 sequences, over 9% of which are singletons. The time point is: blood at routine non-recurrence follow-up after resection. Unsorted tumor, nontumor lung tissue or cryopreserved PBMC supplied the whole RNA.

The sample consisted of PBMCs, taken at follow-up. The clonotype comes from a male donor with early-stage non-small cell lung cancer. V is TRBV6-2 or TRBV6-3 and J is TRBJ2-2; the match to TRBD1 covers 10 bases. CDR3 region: CASIPRDRGYTGELFF. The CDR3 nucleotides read TGTGCCAGCATCCCACGGGACAGGGGATACACCGGGGAGCTGTTTTTT.